What follows is one TCR beta chain and its context. Antigen specificity is unknown. UMIs and a universal primer site were added when TCR cDNA was made by 5'RACE template switching. TCRdb re-derived calls from the 5' RACE reads in MiXCR, one entry per CDR3 protein. The table shows hundreds of thousands of distinct CDR3 sequences, with about 4% occurring only once. The CDR3 consists of 14 residues. The germline V and J ends were trimmed by 4 bases and 4 bases, with 13 bases remaining between them. Germline lookup yields CDR1 MNHEY and CDR2 SMNVEV (reference sequence). The sample originates from a study of T cells after yellow fever vaccination. Findings and limits, study-wide: Re-detected after boosting: most primary clones, 96% of CD4 and roughly 88% of CD8. Among all clonotypes, a small share was observed in both CD4 and CD8 compartments. Peaking faster, on day 5 versus 15, the secondary response was nonetheless weaker.

The source of this sequence is a man younger than 30 who received the YFV17D yellow fever vaccine. Sequenced here: PBMCs, sampled 5 days after the yellow fever booster vaccination. The gene calls are TRBV27 and TRBJ1-1; D is possibly TRBD1 (6 bases). CDR3 in amino acids: CASSWGGAGTEAFF. The DNA for the CDR3 is TGTGCCAGCAGTTGGGGGGGCGCTGGCACTGAAGCTTTCTTT.